This TCR beta chain was sequenced in a study of cytomegalovirus exposure and HLA in healthy donors. The PCR ran on 60 Vbeta and 13 Jbeta primers. Method: immunoSEQ multiplex PCR; TCRdb's copy keeps in-frame clones and lacks some. The repertoire holds roughly 150,000 clones, with roughly 80% as singletons. The germline V gene encodes CDR1 SEHNR and CDR2 FQNEAQ (reference sequence). The CDR3 runs 17 residues. The ends lost 5 bases at V and 4 bases at J; junction bases unmatched: 10. Sequencing was performed on PBMCs. The clonotype was recovered from a woman aged 35 to 49 in good health and CMV-seronegative. The chain employs TRBV7-9 and TRBJ2-5; 13 bases are a match to TRBD2. The CDR3 DNA is TGTGCCAGCAGCCCGAGACTAGCGGGGGGTTTAGGAGAGACCCAGTACTTC. Amino acid sequence: CASSPRLAGGLGETQYF. The whole variable domain, filled in from reference TRBV7-9 and TRBJ2-5, reads DTGVSQNPRHKITKRGQNVTFRCDPISEHNRLYWYRQTLGQGPEFLTYFQNEAQLEKSRLLSDRFSAERPKGSFSTLEIQRTEQGDSAMYLCASSPRLAGGLGETQYFGPGTRLLVL.